Listed here are 32 T cell receptor beta chains from one sample, sequenced in a study of blood T cells in healthy people across ages. Primed by a sample-barcoded 5' primer and a J-beta primer mix, a second PCR proceeded for about 7 to 12 cycles. TCRdb passed the 5' RACE reads through MiXCR, listing each CDR3 protein once. Of about 1.7 million distinct CDR3 sequences listed, 25% to 30% are singletons. The sample taken for sequencing was blood. All receptors derive from a woman aged 25 to 39 in good health.

This clonotype has a handful of counts. The chain recombines TRBV5-1 with TRBJ2-5; D might be TRBD2 (5 bases). The V gene lost 3 bases and the J gene lost 5 bases, with 14 bases spanning the gap. The CDR3 consists of 14 residues. In germline, CDR1 is SGHRS, CDR2 YFSETQ. This CDR3 reads CASSWESLRETQYF. For the CDR3, the DNA is TGCGCCAGCAGCTGGGAGAGCCTTCGGGAGACCCAGTACTTC.

In this sample, this clonotype turned up many times. The chain uses TRBV4-1 and TRBJ2-1, with 9 bases that match TRBD1. Trimming cost V 2 bases and J 2 bases; bases outside gene matches: 4. The CDR3 contains 16 residues. Germline CDR1 MGHRA, CDR2 YSYEKL. DNA for the CDR3: TGCGCCAGCAGCCAAACCGGGACAGGGACCTACAATGAGCAGTTCTTC. It is translated as CASSQTGTGTYNEQFF.

As concerns this clonotype: A single base separates this from a much larger clone, so it may be a read error. The chain combines TRBV20-1 with TRBJ1-2; maybe TRBD1 (6 bases). The CDR3 is 14 residues long. The ends were cut back, 4 bases at V and 7 bases at J, with 19 bases in the middle. CDR1 is DFQATT and CDR2 is SNEGSKA in the germline V gene (reference sequence). For the CDR3, the DNA is TGCAGTGCTAAAGATCAGGGGACAATAAGTGGCTACACCTTC. It translates to CSAKDQGTISGYTF.

The chain links TRBV4-1 to TRBJ1-2, with unresolved D. V was clipped by 0 bases and J by 1 base, with 9 bases between them. This CDR3 has 15 amino acids. Germline V CDR1 and CDR2: MGHRA, YSYEKL. The CDR3 region is CASSQETTVNYGYTF. Here the CDR3 DNA reads TGCGCCAGCAGCCAAGAAACAACAGTTAACTATGGCTACACCTTC.

This chain uses TRBV29-1 with TRBJ2-5; 7 bases fit TRBD2. CDR3 length: 13 amino acids. V lost 6 bases to trimming and J lost 4 bases; unmatched junction nucleotides: 8. CDR1 and CDR2 from the germline V gene are SQVTM and ANQGSEA. The CDR3 nucleotides are TGCAGCGTCTCTCGGGAGGCCTCAGAGACCCAGTACTTC. Protein sequence: CSVSREASETQYF.

The table lists this clonotype with a few counts. V gene TRBV5-1 combines with J gene TRBJ2-7; 9 nucleotides match TRBD1. Looked up from germline, CDR1 is SGHRS and CDR2 is YFSETQ. Trimming took 4 bases from V and 4 from J; bases not matched to a gene: 9. CDR3 length: 15 residues. CDR3 coding DNA: TGCGCCAGCAGCGCGGGACAGGGAGCAGGTTACGAGCAGTACTTC. It encodes CASSAGQGAGYEQYF. Full variable domain (missing parts from reference TRBV5-1 and TRBJ2-7): KAGVTQTPRYLIKTRGQQVTLSCSPISGHRSVSWYQQTPGQGLQFLFEYFSETQRNKGNFPGRFSGRQFSNSRSEMNVSTLELGDSALYLCASSAGQGAGYEQYFGPGTRLTVT.

This clonotype was counted a few times. The chain carries TRBV20-1 and TRBJ2-1; TRBD2 agrees at 10 bases. In germline, CDR1 is DFQATT, CDR2 SNEGSKA (reference sequence). This CDR3 spans 15 amino acids. V was clipped by 2 bases and J by 8 bases; unmatched bases: 9. CDR3 sequence: CSARLGSGGADEQFF. The CDR3 bases are TGCAGTGCTAGATTGGGGAGCGGGGGGGCCGATGAGCAGTTCTTC.

This clonotype was detected many times. V and J are TRBV28 and TRBJ2-1; 7 bases are a match to TRBD1. Germline CDR1 MDHEN, CDR2 SYDVKM. Trimming at V came to 5 bases and at J to 6 bases, leaving 10 bases not matched to a gene. The CDR3 spans 15 residues. CDR3 sequence (DNA): TGTGCCAGCAGTCCACTTCACAACAGGGGCAATGAGCAGTTCTTC. Amino acid sequence: CASSPLHNRGNEQFF.

CDR3 in amino acids: CASSSSDEGYTF. In DNA, the CDR3 is TGTGCCAGCAGTTCGTCCGACGAAGGCTACACCTTC. The chain has TRBV27 and TRBJ1-2, with D unclear. This CDR3 contains 12 residues. Germline V gives CDR1 MNHEY, CDR2 SMNVEV (reference sequence). Deletions cut 4 bases from V and 8 bases from J, with 11 bases between.

Here the CDR3 DNA reads TGCGCCAGCAGCGATCCAGAGACCTCTTACAATGAGCAGTTCTTC. Its protein is CASSDPETSYNEQFF. The chain is built from TRBV5-1 and TRBJ2-1, with D hard to call. This CDR3 region has 15 residues. The germline V and J ends were trimmed by 4 bases and 4 bases, with 15 bases remaining between them. Germline assignment: CDR1 SGHRS and CDR2 YFSETQ. Full variable domain (remainder filled in from reference TRBV5-1 and TRBJ2-1): KAGVTQTPRYLIKTRGQQVTLSCSPISGHRSVSWYQQTPGQGLQFLFEYFSETQRNKGNFPGRFSGRQFSNSRSEMNVSTLELGDSALYLCASSDPETSYNEQFFGPGTRLTVL.

This clonotype came up a few times. This rearrangement joins TRBV2 to TRBJ1-5; TRBD1 matches at 8 bases. V dropped 7 bases and J dropped 6; count of bases not matched to a gene: 8. In germline, CDR1 is SNHLY, CDR2 FYNNEI. The CDR3 length is 14 residues. The CDR3 sequence: CASKGGQGRQPQHF. CDR3 sequence (DNA): TGTGCCAGCAAGGGCGGACAGGGTCGTCAGCCCCAGCATTTT.

The rearrangement joins TRBV2 to TRBJ2-7; D may correspond to TRBD1 or TRBD2 (6 bases each). The germline CDR1 and CDR2 sequences are SNHLY and FYNNEI. V lost 7 bases to trimming and J lost 6 bases, with 10 bases between them. The CDR3 runs to 11 residues. DNA for the CDR3: TGTGCCAGCACGGGGGCTCGCGAGCAGTACTTC. Its protein product is CASTGAREQYF.

On this clonotype: At one end, the junction sequence differs from germline, possibly due to a read error. The CDR3 bases are TGTGCCAGCAGCTTGGGGGACAGCCTACGCAATCAGCACCAGCATTTT. Translated: CASSLGDSLRNQHQHF. This chain links TRBV5-5 with TRBJ1-5, with 7 bases lining up with TRBD1. Per the germline V gene, CDR1 is SGHKS and CDR2 is YYEKEE (reference sequence). The CDR3 is made up of 16 amino acids.

In this sample, this clonotype turned up many times. The chain has TRBV6-5 and TRBJ1-2; tentatively, D is TRBD1 (5 bases). The CDR3 spans 15 residues. The germline V and J ends were trimmed by 2 bases and 4 bases, with 14 bases remaining between them. Germline values: CDR1 MNHEY, CDR2 SVGAGI. The CDR3 here is CASSYGRGFRYGYTF. The CDR3 region has the DNA TGTGCCAGCAGTTACGGGAGGGGTTTTCGCTATGGCTACACCTTC.

The chain joins TRBV21-1 to TRBJ2-3; the table gives TRBD1 as D, unverified against the DNA. TRBV21-1 is annotated as a pseudogene. The CDR3 is made up of 15 amino acids. CDR3 in DNA: TGTGCCAGCAACAAAGGACCGGGTAGCACAGATACGCAGTATTTT. Its protein product is CASNKGPGSTDTQYF.

In its sample, this clonotype was seen a few times. The V and J genes are TRBV18 and TRBJ2-7, with 11 bases lining up with TRBD2. CDR3 size: 16 residues. CDR1 and CDR2 from the germline V gene are KGHSH and LQKENI. J gave up 2 bases and V 4 bases, and 7 bases lay outside the gene matches. The CDR3 sequence: CASSLAGTSGAYEQYF. CDR3 sequence (DNA): TGTGCCAGCTCACTAGCCGGGACTAGCGGAGCCTACGAGCAGTACTTC.

This clonotype was detected a few times. This chain uses TRBV20-1 with TRBJ2-1, with D hard to call. V was shortened by 1 base and J by 5 bases, with 12 bases between the two germline ends. The CDR3 runs to 14 residues. Looked up from germline, CDR1 is DFQATT and CDR2 is SNEGSKA (reference sequence). CDR3 loop: CSARVPYGHNEQFF. In nucleotides, the CDR3 is TGCAGTGCTAGAGTTCCCTACGGCCACAATGAGCAGTTCTTC.

This clonotype was counted only a few times. The gene calls are TRBV5-1 and TRBJ1-1; D gene unclear. V lost 0 bases to trimming and J lost 4 bases, with 10 bases between them. CDR3 length: 14 residues. Per germline, CDR1 SGHRS and CDR2 YFSETQ. CDR3 amino acids: CASSLGTATTEAFF. CDR3 bases: TGCGCCAGCAGCTTGGGGACGGCGACCACTGAAGCTTTCTTT. Variable domain in full (rest from reference TRBV5-1 and TRBJ1-1): KAGVTQTPRYLIKTRGQQVTLSCSPISGHRSVSWYQQTPGQGLQFLFEYFSETQRNKGNFPGRFSGRQFSNSRSEMNVSTLELGDSALYLCASSLGTATTEAFFGQGTRLTVV.

A word on this clonotype: A read error may account for a junction end that differs from germline. The V and J genes are TRBV29-1 and TRBJ1-5, with 7 bases that match TRBD1. The V gene's germline CDR1 is SQVTM and CDR2 ANQGSEA. This CDR3 is built from 12 residues. This CDR3 reads CSVGGVNQSQHF. The CDR3 DNA reads as TGCAGCGTAGGGGGCGTCAATCAGTCCCAGCATTTT.

This clonotype was seen only a few times. The chain couples TRBV12-3 or TRBV12-4 to TRBJ2-5, with TRBD2 matching over 7 bases. V lost 5 bases, J lost 4 bases, and 13 bases stayed unmatched. The CDR3 sequence is 16 residues long. The CDR3 region has the DNA TGTGCCAGCAGTCTACTAGCGAGAGTGAGGGGAGAGACCCAGTACTTC. Its protein is CASSLLARVRGETQYF.

For the CDR3, the DNA is TGTGCCAGCAGCTCATCCCGGGTCCAAGCCTACGAGCAGTACTTC. This gives the protein CASSSSRVQAYEQYF. V gene TRBV11-2 combines with J gene TRBJ2-7, with D unclear. This CDR3 contains 15 residues. With 4 bases removed from V and 2 bases from J, the gap between germline ends came to 15 bases. Germline CDR1 SGHAT, CDR2 FQNNGV.

The V gene is TRBV21-1, the J gene TRBJ1-2. TRBV21-1 is a documented pseudogene. The CDR3 is 14 residues long. CDR3 in amino acids: CASSKAPANYGYTF. In DNA form, the CDR3 reads TGTGCCAGCAGCAAAGCTCCGGCTAACTATGGCTACACCTTC.

The gene calls are TRBV28 and TRBJ2-7; the D gene could be TRBD1 or TRBD2 (5 bases each). Germline CDR1 and CDR2: MDHEN and SYDVKM. This CDR3 has 13 residues. Trimming took 8 bases from V and 4 from J, leaving 15 bases between them. In DNA form, the CDR3 reads TGTGCCAGCGGGTGGGACCCCGGGTACGAGCAGTACTTC. Its translation is CASGWDPGYEQYF. The full variable domain, rest sourced from reference TRBV28 and TRBJ2-7, is DVKVTQSSRYLVKRTGEKVFLECVQDMDHENMFWYRQDPGLGLRLIYFSYDVKMKEKGDIPEGYSVSREKKERFSLILESASTNQTSMYLCASGWDPGYEQYFGPGTRLTVT.

This rearrangement joins TRBV7-9 to TRBJ1-1; D remains ambiguous. The CDR3 runs 14 residues. Trimming removed 0 bases at V and 2 bases at J, with 7 bases between. CDR1 and CDR2 from the germline V gene are SEHNR and FQNEAQ (reference sequence). The CDR3 DNA reads TGTGCCAGCAGCTTAGCGGAGGGAAACACTGAAGCTTTCTTT. It encodes CASSLAEGNTEAFF.

V and J are TRBV18 and TRBJ2-3; no clear D gene. V was clipped by 2 bases and J by 4 bases, with 13 bases between them. The CDR3 length is 15 residues. Germline values: CDR1 KGHSH, CDR2 LQKENI. This CDR3 reads CASSPLGLKADTQYF. The CDR3 DNA is TGTGCCAGCTCACCATTGGGTCTTAAGGCAGATACGCAGTATTTT.

The DNA for the CDR3 is TGTGCCACCAGCAGTCTTAGGGGGGGTGAGCAGTTCTTC. Protein product: CATSSLRGGEQFF. The chain is built from TRBV15 and TRBJ2-1, with D maybe TRBD2 (7 bases). This CDR3 is built from 13 residues. Germline lookup yields CDR1 LNHNV and CDR2 YYDKDF (reference sequence). Trimming stripped 3 bases from V and 9 bases from J, with 12 bases between.

The sample holds many counts of this clonotype. The chain is built from TRBV12-3 or TRBV12-4 and TRBJ2-7; D ambiguous. The CDR3 has 12 amino acids. The V end was cut by 6 bases, the J end by 6 bases, with 12 bases between. CDR3 region: CASSTHNGEQYF. The CDR3 coding sequence is TGTGCCAGCAGCACTCATAACGGCGAGCAGTACTTC.

For the CDR3, the DNA is TGTGCCAGCTCACCAAATGGGATGCAGGGGAATCAGCCCCAGCATTTT. Its translation: CASSPNGMQGNQPQHF. V is TRBV18 and J is TRBJ1-5; the D gene is possibly TRBD1 (6 bases). The germline V gene has CDR1 KGHSH and CDR2 LQKENI. The CDR3 is made up of 16 amino acids. The V and J ends lost 2 bases and 4 bases respectively, with 15 bases between them.

With respect to this clonotype: Relative to the germline gene, one junction end is altered; a read error may explain this. J is TRBJ1-1 and V is TRBV10-3, with D perhaps matching TRBD1 (6 bases). Germline lookup yields CDR1 ENHRY and CDR2 SYGVKD. This CDR3 comprises 14 residues. Here the CDR3 reads CAISAGTRNAEAFF. CDR3 coding DNA: TGTGCCATCAGTGCCGGGACACGGAACGCTGAAGCTTTCTTT.

This chain links TRBV29-1 with TRBJ1-3, with D possibly TRBD1 on 6 matching bases. The germline CDR1 and CDR2 sequences are SQVTM and ANQGSEA. The CDR3 spans 15 residues. The germline V and J ends were trimmed by 5 bases and 1 base, with 15 bases remaining between them. The CDR3 sequence is CSVNTGTGSGNTIYF. DNA of the CDR3: TGCAGCGTTAATACGGGAACAGGGTCTGGAAACACCATATATTTT.

This clonotype was observed a handful of times. The chain combines TRBV3-1 with TRBJ2-1; 8 positions agree with TRBD2. V shed 4 bases and J 6 bases; nucleotides not matched to a gene: 8. This CDR3 region has 15 residues. CDR1 LGHDT and CDR2 YNNKEL come from the germline V gene (reference sequence). The CDR3 DNA reads TGTGCCAGCAGCCCGGGACTAGTGGGGGGCAATGAGCAGTTCTTC. As protein: CASSPGLVGGNEQFF.

The chain is built from TRBV5-1 and TRBJ2-3, with a tentative D call TRBD1 (5 bases). Germline V lookup: CDR1 SGHRS, CDR2 YFSETQ. CDR3 length: 14 residues. The V end lost 3 bases, the J end lost 0 bases, and 8 bases lay between the germline ends. DNA of the CDR3: TGCGCCAGCAGCTCGACAGTTAGCACAGATACGCAGTATTTT. This encodes CASSSTVSTDTQYF.